The 12 T cell receptor beta chains below all came from one sample that was sequenced in a study of CD8+ T cells in alopecia areata. Investigators isolated RNA and reverse transcribed it into cDNA to act as the sequencing template. TCRdb's table, derived via immunoSEQ multiplex PCR, lists solely in-frame clones and lacks some. This sample has about 180,000 clones; less than 75% occur once, and the top ten carry roughly 10%. The material sequenced was CD8+ T cells sorted from blood, taken at week 0. The receptors originated from a human donor with alopecia areata.

This chain uses TRBV4-1 with TRBJ2-7, with TRBD1 matching over 9 bases. Germline lookup yields CDR1 MGHRA and CDR2 YSYEKL. The CDR3 spans 14 residues. The V segment lost 5 bases and the J segment 0 bases; nucleotides outside the gene matches: 2. CDR3 sequence reads: CASSGQGSSYEQYF. The CDR3 DNA follows: TGCGCCAGCAGCGGACAGGGGTCCTCCTACGAGCAGTACTTC.

This clone was counted a few times. The chain employs TRBV29-1 and TRBJ2-2, with TRBD2 as a possible D gene (6 bases). This CDR3 is 16 amino acids long. V was trimmed by 5 bases and J by 8 bases, leaving 24 bases between them. CDR1 and CDR2 (germline): SQVTM, ANQGSEA. In DNA form, the CDR3 reads TGCAGCGTTCCGCGTGGGGGGATACCGTGGGGTGGGGAGCTGTTTTTT. Translated: CSVPRGGIPWGGELFF.

This clone was counted between two and nine times. The chain joins TRBV7-9 to TRBJ1-5; TRBD1 aligns across 7 bases. This CDR3 has 15 amino acids. CDR1 and CDR2 from the germline V gene are SEHNR and FQNEAQ (reference sequence). The junction had 8 bases not matched to a gene; V was cut back by 4 bases and J by 5 bases. CDR3 amino acids: CASSSDREKDQPQHF. The CDR3 DNA follows: TGTGCCAGCAGCTCAGACAGGGAGAAAGATCAGCCCCAGCATTTT. Looking up the rest from reference TRBV7-9 and TRBJ1-5 gives the full variable domain: DTGVSQNPRHKITKRGQNVTFRCDPISEHNRLYWYRQTLGQGPEFLTYFQNEAQLEKSRLLSDRFSAERPKGSFSTLEIQRTEQGDSAMYLCASSSDREKDQPQHFGDGTRLSIL.

This sequence joins TRBV30 and TRBJ1-4; weak D call: TRBD1 (6 bases). From germline, CDR1 is GTSNPN and CDR2 SVGIG (reference sequence). The CDR3 extends over 13 amino acids. Trimming pared 5 bases from V and 7 bases from J, leaving 14 bases between. CDR3: CAWGTGWGEKLFF. The DNA for the CDR3 is TGTGCCTGGGGTACAGGGTGGGGTGAAAAACTGTTTTTT. Full variable domain (remainder filled in from reference TRBV30 and TRBJ1-4): SQTIHQWPATLVQPVGSPLSLECTVEGTSNPNLYWYRQAAGRGLQLLFYSVGIGQISSEVPQNLSASRPQDRQFILSSKKLLLSDSGFYLCAWGTGWGEKLFFGSGTQLSVL.

This clone was counted between two and nine times. Other DNA sequences in this specimen translate into the identical CDR3. The V and J genes are TRBV4-1 and TRBJ1-5; D gene unclear. The CDR3 length is 13 residues. V was shortened by 1 base and J by 4 bases, with 5 bases between the two germline ends. The germline gives CDR1 MGHRA, CDR2 YSYEKL. In DNA form, the CDR3 reads TGCGCCAGCAGCCAAGTCGGAAATCAGCCCCAGCATTTT. Residues: CASSQVGNQPQHF.

J is TRBJ2-5 and V is TRBV29-1; 7 nucleotides line up with TRBD1. The end of the DNA aligns better with TRBJ2-7, so the J call may be wrong. Germline V gene lookup returns CDR1 SQVTM and CDR2 ANQGSEA. The CDR3 is 14 residues long. The CDR3 here is CSVEGLGGFYEQYF. In DNA form, the CDR3 reads TGCAGCGTTGAAGGGTTAGGGGGCTTTTACGAGCAGTACTTC.

CDR3 coding DNA: TGTGCCAGCAGTTTAGGGGTAAGCTCCTACGAGCAGTACTTC. Translated: CASSLGVSSYEQYF. The chain joins TRBV2 to TRBJ2-7; D possibly corresponds to TRBD1 (5 bases). V was pared by 5 bases and J by 0 bases, with 11 bases between. CDR3 length equals 14 residues. Per the germline V gene, CDR1 is SNHLY and CDR2 is FYNNEI.

This chain joins TRBV5-6 and TRBJ2-1; 11 positions match TRBD2. Germline V CDR1 and CDR2: SGHDT, YYEEEE. J lost 7 bases, V lost 0 bases, and 9 bases had no gene match. The CDR3 is 17 amino acids. The CDR3 nucleotides are TGTGCCAGCAGCTTGGGGGCTATGACTAGCGGGAATAATGAGCAGTTCTTC. Amino acid sequence: CASSLGAMTSGNNEQFF.

The chain uses TRBV5-6 and TRBJ2-7; D might be TRBD2 (6 bases). Trimming cost V 4 bases and J 3 bases, with 14 bases left between them. This CDR3 has 14 amino acids. CDR1 SGHDT and CDR2 YYEEEE come from the germline V gene. CDR3 coding DNA: TGTGCCAGCAGCCTGGGGCGGGGAAACTACGAGCAGTACTTC. Translating it yields CASSLGRGNYEQYF.

This sequence joins TRBV4-1 and TRBJ2-7; 8 positions agree with TRBD2. CDR1 is MGHRA, CDR2 YSYEKL, per germline. The CDR3 is 15 amino acids. The junction had 6 bases not matched to a gene; V was cut back by 2 bases and J by 3 bases. CDR3 DNA: TGCGCCAGCAGCCAAACGGGACTAGGAATCTACGAGCAGTACTTC. Amino acids: CASSQTGLGIYEQYF.

V usage is TRBV13 and J usage is TRBJ2-7; no definite D call. Germline values: CDR1 PRHDT, CDR2 FYEKMQ (reference sequence). The CDR3 loop spans 13 amino acids. The V gene lost 0 bases and the J gene lost 1 base, with 4 bases spanning the gap. The CDR3 coding sequence is TGTGCCAGCAGCTTAGGCAGGTCCTACGAGCAGTACTTC. This codes for CASSLGRSYEQYF.

With regard to this clone: Within the sample, other DNA sequences also encode this same CDR3. The chain employs TRBV5-1 and TRBJ2-7, with D perhaps TRBD1 (5 bases). CDR3 length equals 12 residues. From germline, CDR1 is SGHRS and CDR2 YFSETQ. Trimming took off 4 bases at V and 3 bases at J, with 8 bases between the two ends. The CDR3 here is CASSPDSYEQYF. The CDR3, as DNA: TGCGCCAGCAGCCCCGACAGCTACGAGCAGTACTTC.